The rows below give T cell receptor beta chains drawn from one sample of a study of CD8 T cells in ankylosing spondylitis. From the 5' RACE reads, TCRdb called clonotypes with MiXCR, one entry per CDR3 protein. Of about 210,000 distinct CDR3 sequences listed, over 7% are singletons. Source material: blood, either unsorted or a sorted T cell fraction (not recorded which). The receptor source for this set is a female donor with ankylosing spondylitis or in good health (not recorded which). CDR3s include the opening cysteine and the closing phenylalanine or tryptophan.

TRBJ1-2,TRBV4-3,CASSQALRGGYTF
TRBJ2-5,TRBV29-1,CSVVRGQETQYF
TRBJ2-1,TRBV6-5,CASSYTSGISGGQFF
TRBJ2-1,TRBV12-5,CASGLVLGKRGDNEQFF
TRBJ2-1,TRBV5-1,CANSRTRGSSYNEQFF
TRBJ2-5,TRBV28,CASSTQTAGERETQYF
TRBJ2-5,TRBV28,CASSSPRRELGETQYF
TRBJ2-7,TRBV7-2,CASSFLDPAGEQYF
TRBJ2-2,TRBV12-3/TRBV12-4,CASTQGTGPWTGELFF
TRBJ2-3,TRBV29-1,CSVERTSGNTDTQYF
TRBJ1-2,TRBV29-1,CSVEDGGDRSYTF
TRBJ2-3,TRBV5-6,CASSLVASGTDTQYF
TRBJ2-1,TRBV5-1,CASGGGSSGIGNEQFF
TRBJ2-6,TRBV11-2,CASSFSWVGRPSGANVLTF
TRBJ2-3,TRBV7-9,CASSSQATDTQYF
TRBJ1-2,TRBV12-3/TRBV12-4,CASSTGVGYTF
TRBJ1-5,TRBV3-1,CASSPRGETQHF
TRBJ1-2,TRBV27,CASRIYGYTF
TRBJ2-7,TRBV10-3,CAISSGTGDYEQYF
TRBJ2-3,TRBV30,CAWRVNTDTQYF
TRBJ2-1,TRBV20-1,CSARGDGEGIYNEQFF
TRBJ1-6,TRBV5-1,CASSSTQGTYNSPLHF
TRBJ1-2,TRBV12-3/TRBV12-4,CASSLKGGFNYGYTF
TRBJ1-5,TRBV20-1,CSARDPGSNQPQHF
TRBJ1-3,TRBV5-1,CASSLDRGIGNTIYF
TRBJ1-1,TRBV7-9,CASSPSGGFTEAFF
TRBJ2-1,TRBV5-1,CASNPGLAVGEQFF
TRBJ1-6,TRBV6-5,CASSYQDRNNSPLHF
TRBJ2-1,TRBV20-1,CSASALAGGFDEQFF
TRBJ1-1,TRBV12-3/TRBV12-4,CASSLDLYEAFF
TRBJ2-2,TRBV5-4,CASSLRPGRSGELFF
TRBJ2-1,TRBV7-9,CATGLGYNEQFF
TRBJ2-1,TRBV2,CASVTSEYNEQFF
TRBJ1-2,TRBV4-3,CASSPTSGTGNGYTF